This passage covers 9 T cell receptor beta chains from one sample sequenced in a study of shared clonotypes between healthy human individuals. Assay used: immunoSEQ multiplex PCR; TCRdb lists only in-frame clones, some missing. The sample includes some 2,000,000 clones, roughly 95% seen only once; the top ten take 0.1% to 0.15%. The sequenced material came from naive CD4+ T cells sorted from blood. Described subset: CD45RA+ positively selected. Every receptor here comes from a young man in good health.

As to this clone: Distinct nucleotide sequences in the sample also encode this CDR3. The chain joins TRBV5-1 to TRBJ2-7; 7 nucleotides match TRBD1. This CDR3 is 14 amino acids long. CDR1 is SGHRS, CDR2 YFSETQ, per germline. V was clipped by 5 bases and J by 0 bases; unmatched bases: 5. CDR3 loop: CASSSDRASYEQYF. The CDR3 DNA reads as TGCGCCAGCAGTTCCGACAGGGCCTCCTACGAGCAGTACTTC.

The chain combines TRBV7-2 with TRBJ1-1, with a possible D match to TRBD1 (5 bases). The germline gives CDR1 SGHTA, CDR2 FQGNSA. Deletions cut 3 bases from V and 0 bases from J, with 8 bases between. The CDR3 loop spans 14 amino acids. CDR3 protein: CASSFTGMNTEAFF. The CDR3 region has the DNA TGTGCCAGCAGCTTTACAGGTATGAACACTGAAGCTTTCTTT.

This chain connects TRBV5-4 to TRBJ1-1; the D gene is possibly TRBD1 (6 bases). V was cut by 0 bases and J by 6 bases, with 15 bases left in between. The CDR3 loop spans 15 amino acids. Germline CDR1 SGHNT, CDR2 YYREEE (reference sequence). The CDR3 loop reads CASSLAGGQRAEAFF. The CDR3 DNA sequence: TGTGCCAGCAGCTTGGCTGGGGGCCAGCGAGCTGAAGCTTTCTTT.

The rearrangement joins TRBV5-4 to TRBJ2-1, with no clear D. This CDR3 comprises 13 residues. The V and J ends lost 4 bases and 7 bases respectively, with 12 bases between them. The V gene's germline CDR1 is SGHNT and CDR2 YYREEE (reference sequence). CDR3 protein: CASSVVAINEQFF. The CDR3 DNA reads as TGTGCCAGCAGCGTGGTGGCTATAAATGAGCAGTTCTTC.

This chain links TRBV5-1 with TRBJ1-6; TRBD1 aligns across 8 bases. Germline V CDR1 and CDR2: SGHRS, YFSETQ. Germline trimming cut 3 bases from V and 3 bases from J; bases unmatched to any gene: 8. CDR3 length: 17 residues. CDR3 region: CASSWDPGQGYNSPLHF. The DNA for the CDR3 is TGCGCCAGCAGCTGGGACCCCGGACAGGGCTATAATTCACCCCTCCACTTT.

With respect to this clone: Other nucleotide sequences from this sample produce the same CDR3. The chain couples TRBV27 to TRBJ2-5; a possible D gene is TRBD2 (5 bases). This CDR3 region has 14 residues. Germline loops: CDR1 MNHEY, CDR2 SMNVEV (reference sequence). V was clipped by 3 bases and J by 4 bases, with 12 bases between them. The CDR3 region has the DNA TGTGCCAGCAGTTTTCTGGGGAGTCGAGAGACCCAGTACTTC. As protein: CASSFLGSRETQYF.

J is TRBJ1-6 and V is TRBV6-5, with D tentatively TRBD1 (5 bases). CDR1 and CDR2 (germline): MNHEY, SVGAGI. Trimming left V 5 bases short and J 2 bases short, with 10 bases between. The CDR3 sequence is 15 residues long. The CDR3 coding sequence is TGTGCCAGCAGTGCAGGGACGCCCTATAATTCACCCCTCCACTTT. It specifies CASSAGTPYNSPLHF.

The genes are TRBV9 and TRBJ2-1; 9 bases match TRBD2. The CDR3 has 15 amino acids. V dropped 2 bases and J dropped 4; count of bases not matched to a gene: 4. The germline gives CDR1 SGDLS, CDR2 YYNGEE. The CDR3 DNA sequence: TGTGCCAGCAGCGTTTCGCTAGCGGGGTACAATGAGCAGTTCTTC. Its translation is CASSVSLAGYNEQFF.

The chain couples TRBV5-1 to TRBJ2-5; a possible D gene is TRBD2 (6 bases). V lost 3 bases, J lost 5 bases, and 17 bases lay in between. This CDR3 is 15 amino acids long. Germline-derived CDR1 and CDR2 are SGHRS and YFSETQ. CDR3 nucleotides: TGCGCCAGCAGCTCAAGCGTGACTAGTGGGGAGACCCAGTACTTC. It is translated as CASSSSVTSGETQYF.